The rows below give T cell receptor beta chains drawn from one sample of a study of blood T cell repertoires in COVID-19. Produced via immunoSEQ multiplex PCR; TCRdb's table is partial and in-frame only. The sample lists about 63,000 clones, 80% to 90% occurring once. The sample taken for sequencing was peripheral blood. The receptors shown here come from a human donor in a cohort sampled during active COVID-19. Both conserved end residues are trimmed from each CDR3.

V | length | CDR3
TRBV10-3 | 14 | AISDPGTGVYYEQY
TRBV5-5 | 16 | ASSPRPTGLSSYNEQF
TRBV4-1 | 12 | ASSQEQGNQPQH
TRBV7-8 | 13 | ASTRGMDSTDTQY
TRBV6-5 | 12 | ASEWAGSNQPQH
TRBV27 | 11 | ASRPRGYETQY
TRBV6-6 | 13 | ASRHTLTLLYEQY
TRBV14 | 12 | ASSPFQGDYEQY
TRBV6-5 | 12 | ATSGTANFPEAF
TRBV5-4 | 12 | ASSPVPTFNEQF
TRBV28 | 10 | ASSLSGNTIY
TRBV5-1 | 11 | ASSLEFRDTQY
TRBV5-1 | 14 | ASSLGTSGRGETQY
TRBV6-6 | 12 | ASSYPTGTYEQY
TRBV30 | 13 | AWSSDRGRNEKLF
TRBV27 | 16 | ASKTLWASGSAYNEQF
TRBV15 | 14 | ATSRDKGTDYNEQF
TRBV5-1 | 13 | ASSLGGRGSGEQY
TRBV4-1 | 15 | ASSQHPDRGRVGELF
TRBV5-1 | 12 | ASSPDRGLETQY
TRBV7-9 | 13 | ASSPRGAMGEKLF
TRBV11-2 | 16 | ASSLVSARDRGTDTQY
TRBV5-4 | 13 | ASSLAGLSENEQF
TRBV11-3 | 16 | ASSQGTSGRSGYNEQF
TRBV5-1 | 13 | ASRGGRGGPDTQY
TRBV5-4 | 12 | ASSGGGAKETQY
TRBV7-9 | 15 | ASSFTSGGRRTDTQY
TRBV4-1 | 12 | ASSPQGVADTQY
TRBV18 | 13 | ASSPSGQGTGELF
TRBV7-2 | 11 | ASSPGMKETQY
TRBV19 | 12 | ASKGTGVYQPQH